Sequencing of this TCR beta chain was carried out in a study of radiation and T cells in renal cell carcinoma. Trimming cost V 7 bases and J 6 bases, with 9 bases left between them. Germline V gene data show CDR1 as MNHNY and CDR2 as SVGAGI (reference sequence). The length of the CDR3 is 12 residues. Time point noted: blood 2 weeks post-SBRT. Treatment defined: 15 Gy SBRT to primary tumor, nephrectomy 4 weeks later. Assay: immunoSEQ multiplex PCR; the TCRdb copy retains only in-frame clones and omits some. The sample yields roughly 60,000 clones, around 76% seen once. The receptor was isolated from a man aged 60 to 75 with renal cell carcinoma. The rearrangement joins TRBV6-6 to TRBJ2-2; the D is unclear. Here the sequenced sample was blood, taken from a patient whose treatment included radiotherapy and nephrectomy. CDR3 coding DNA: TGTGCCAGCATGCGAGAGGCCGGGGAGCTGTTTTTT. The encoded protein is CASMREAGELFF.